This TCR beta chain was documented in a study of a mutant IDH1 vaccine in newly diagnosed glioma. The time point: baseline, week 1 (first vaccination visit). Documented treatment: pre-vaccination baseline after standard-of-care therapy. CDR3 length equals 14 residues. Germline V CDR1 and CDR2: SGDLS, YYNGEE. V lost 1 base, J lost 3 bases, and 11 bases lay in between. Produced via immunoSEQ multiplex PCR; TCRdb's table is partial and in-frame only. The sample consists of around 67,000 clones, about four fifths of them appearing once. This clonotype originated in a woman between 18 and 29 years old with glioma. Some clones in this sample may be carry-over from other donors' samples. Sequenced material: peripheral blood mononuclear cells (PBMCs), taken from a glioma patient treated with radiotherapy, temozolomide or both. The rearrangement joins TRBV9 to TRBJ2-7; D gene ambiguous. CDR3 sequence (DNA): TGTGCCAGCAGCGTAAGCTCAAGTCACTACGAGCAGTACTTC. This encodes CASSVSSSHYEQYF.